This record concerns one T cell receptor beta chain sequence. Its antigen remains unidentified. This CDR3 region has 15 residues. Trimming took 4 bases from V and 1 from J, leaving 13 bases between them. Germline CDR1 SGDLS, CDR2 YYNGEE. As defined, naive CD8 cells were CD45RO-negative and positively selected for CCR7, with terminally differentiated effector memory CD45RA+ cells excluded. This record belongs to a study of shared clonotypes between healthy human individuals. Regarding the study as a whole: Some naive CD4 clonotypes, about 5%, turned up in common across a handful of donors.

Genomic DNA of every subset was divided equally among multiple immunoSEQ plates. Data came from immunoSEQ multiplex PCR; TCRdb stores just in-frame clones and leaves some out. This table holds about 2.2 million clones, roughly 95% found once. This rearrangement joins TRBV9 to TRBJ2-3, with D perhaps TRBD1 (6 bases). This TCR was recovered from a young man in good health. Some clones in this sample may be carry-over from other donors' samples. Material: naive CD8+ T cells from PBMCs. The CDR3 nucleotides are TGTGCCAGCAGCCCCCGGGACACCGGCACAGATACGCAGTATTTT. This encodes CASSPRDTGTDTQYF. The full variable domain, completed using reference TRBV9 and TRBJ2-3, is DSGVTQTPKHLITATGQRVTLRCSPRSGDLSVYWYQQSLDQGLQFLIQYYNGEERAKGNILERFSAQQFPDLHSELNLSSLELGDSALYFCASSPRDTGTDTQYFGPGTRLTVL.